This TCR beta chain derives from a study of Graves' ophthalmopathy and Graves' hyperthyroidism. General study points: Ophthalmopathy cases were distinguished from stable hyperthyroidism by a 13-signature model, reaching 85% to 90% sensitivity and approximately 81% specificity.

This CDR3 region has 16 residues. The J segment lost 5 bases and the V segment lost 5 bases, leaving 14 bases of the junction unmatched. The germline V gene encodes CDR1 SGHVS and CDR2 FQNEAQ. This clonotype appeared many times. Its cognate antigen is unknown. Hyperthyroidism showing no ophthalmopathy within 18 months of follow-up was stable. Out of 9.5 to 10 ml of fresh peripheral blood, PBMCs were obtained. TCR beta CDR3 amplification used RNA transcripts. RT-PCR in the first round used HTBI primers; a second-round multiplex PCR followed. TCRdb fed the multiplex PCR reads into MiXCR, producing one record per CDR3 protein. The table records 400,000 or so distinct CDR3 sequences, about 17% of them present only once.

This TCR was sampled from an adult woman with stable Graves' hyperthyroidism. The V gene is TRBV7-8, the J gene TRBJ2-5, with TRBD1 matching over 7 bases. Material for sequencing was peripheral blood. The CDR3 DNA reads TGTGCCAGCAGCGAACTTCCGGGACAGACGATTGAGACCCAGTACTTC. This gives the protein CASSELPGQTIETQYF.